The 17 T cell receptor beta chains below come from one sample, sequenced in a study of cytotoxic CD8 clonotypes in ibrutinib-treated CLL. Assay used: immunoSEQ multiplex PCR; TCRdb lists only in-frame clones, some missing. There are about 140,000 clones in the sample; approximately 80% occur only once, and 7.5% to 8% lies in the top ten. The specimen was PBMCs, collected after 36 months of ibrutinib treatment. The receptors shown here come from a human donor with chronic lymphocytic leukemia.

The chain couples TRBV7-7 to TRBJ2-2; TRBD2 matches 9 bases. V shed 2 bases and J 1 base; nucleotides not matched to a gene: 5. Per the germline V gene, CDR1 is SSHAT and CDR2 is FNYEAQ (reference sequence). The CDR3 runs 17 residues. The CDR3 DNA reads TGTGCCAGCAGCTTATGGAGCGGGGGGCGGAACACCGGGGAGCTGTTTTTT. Amino acid sequence: CASSLWSGGRNTGELFF.

The chain links TRBV6-6 to TRBJ1-2; 8 nucleotides align to TRBD1. V lost 2 bases and J lost 6; bases outside the gene matches: 8. In germline, CDR1 is MNHNY, CDR2 SVGAGI (reference sequence). This CDR3 spans 15 amino acids. The CDR3 bases are TGTGCCAGCAGTTACATTTTTGGCAGGGGGCATGGCTACACCTTC. Residues: CASSYIFGRGHGYTF.

This clone has a handful of counts. In DNA form, the CDR3 reads TGCGCCAGTCGTCGGGAAAATAATGAAAAACTGTTTTTT. It specifies CASRRENNEKLFF. This rearrangement joins TRBV10-1 to TRBJ1-4; D not resolved. Germline V gives CDR1 WNHNN, CDR2 SYGVQD (reference sequence). V was shortened by 9 bases and J by 4 bases, with 12 bases between the two germline ends. The CDR3 contains 13 residues.

This clone was seen just once. V is TRBV10-1 and J is TRBJ1-3, with D possibly matching TRBD1 (5 bases). Germline CDR1 and CDR2: WNHNN and SYGVQD (reference sequence). The CDR3 runs to 15 residues. Trimming pared 6 bases from V and 0 bases from J, leaving 12 bases between. In DNA, the CDR3 is TGCGCCAGCAGCCCGGGGCGGCTCTCTGGAAACACCATATATTTT. Its protein product is CASSPGRLSGNTIYF.

This clone was seen a single time. V and J are TRBV5-4 and TRBJ2-7; D is unresolved. The V and J ends lost 1 base and 2 bases respectively, with 4 bases between them. CDR3 size: 12 residues. Germline V gene lookup returns CDR1 SGHNT and CDR2 YYREEE (reference sequence). The CDR3 nucleotides read TGTGCCAGCAGCTTGAATACCTACGAGCAGTACTTC. Translation: CASSLNTYEQYF.

Written as DNA, the CDR3 is TGCGCCAGCAGCTTGCCAGGGAGGGGCTCCTACGAGCAGTACTTC. Its translation is CASSLPGRGSYEQYF. This chain connects TRBV5-1 to TRBJ2-7, with 7 bases that match TRBD2. The CDR3 is 15 amino acids. Per the germline V gene, CDR1 is SGHRS and CDR2 is YFSETQ. J gave up 0 bases and V 1 base, and 4 bases lay outside the gene matches.

The chain employs TRBV19 and TRBJ1-5; TRBD1 aligns across 9 bases. This CDR3 has 16 residues. CDR1 and CDR2 (germline): LNHDA, SQIVND (reference sequence). V trimming: 4 bases; J trimming: 1 base; junction bases outside the gene matches: 5. Here the CDR3 reads CASSTTGGLSNQPQHF. DNA for the CDR3: TGTGCCAGTAGTACGACAGGGGGTTTGAGCAATCAGCCCCAGCATTTT.

This chain connects TRBV2 to TRBJ1-5, with D perhaps TRBD1 (5 bases). V was clipped by 4 bases and J by 7 bases, with 14 bases between them. This CDR3 spans 14 amino acids. The germline V gene encodes CDR1 SNHLY and CDR2 FYNNEI. The DNA of the CDR3 is TGTGCCAGCAGTGGCCCGGGGGTGAACCAGCCCCAGCATTTT. Protein product: CASSGPGVNQPQHF.

The J gene is TRBJ1-5, the V gene TRBV30; the D is unclear. The CDR3 is made up of 13 amino acids. V was shortened by 8 bases and J by 10 bases, with 21 bases between the two germline ends. Germline V CDR1 and CDR2: GTSNPN, SVGIG (reference sequence). The CDR3 bases are TGTGCCGGTGGAGAGACTGGTATTGGACCCCAGCATTTT. Translation gives CAGGETGIGPQHF.

The V call is TRBV7-9, the J call TRBJ1-5, with unresolved D. V was shortened by 0 bases and J by 6 bases, with 9 bases between the two germline ends. The length of the CDR3 is 14 residues. In germline, CDR1 is SEHNR, CDR2 FQNEAQ (reference sequence). CDR3 sequence (DNA): TGTGCCAGCAGCTTAGCGGGCGGGCTTCAGCCCCAGCATTTT. Translation gives CASSLAGGLQPQHF.

The chain has TRBV4-2 and TRBJ1-1, with 7 bases lining up with TRBD1. J lost 0 bases, V lost 0 bases, and 4 bases had no gene match. This CDR3 region has 16 residues. Per the germline V gene, CDR1 is LGHNA and CDR2 is YNFKEQ. The CDR3 is CASSQDRGVMNTEAFF. The CDR3 DNA sequence: TGTGCCAGCAGCCAAGACAGGGGGGTTATGAACACTGAAGCTTTCTTT.

The genes are TRBV7-3 and TRBJ2-1; 16 bases fit TRBD2. V lost 6 bases to trimming and J lost 0 bases; unmatched junction nucleotides: 17. The CDR3 spans 22 residues. Germline V CDR1 and CDR2: SGHTA, FQGTGA. CDR3 loop: CASRRLGRPGLAGGSSYNEQFF. The CDR3 DNA is TGTGCCAGCAGGCGGCTTGGCCGACCGGGACTAGCGGGAGGGAGCTCCTACAATGAGCAGTTCTTC.

This clone appeared a few times. The rearrangement links TRBV4-1 to TRBJ2-7; 11 bases agree with TRBD2. J gave up 2 bases and V 4 bases, and 4 bases lay outside the gene matches. This CDR3 has 15 amino acids. Germline CDR1 and CDR2: MGHRA and YSYEKL. This CDR3 reads CASSLGTSGTYEQYF. CDR3 sequence (DNA): TGCGCCAGCAGCCTTGGGACTAGCGGTACCTACGAGCAGTACTTC.

The chain joins TRBV7-3 to TRBJ2-3, with 10 bases matching TRBD1. This CDR3 has 16 amino acids. CDR1 and CDR2 (germline): SGHTA, FQGTGA. The V gene end was trimmed by 5 bases and the J gene end by 1 base; junction bases not matched to a gene: 6. The CDR3 loop is CASSPIDRGRTDTQYF. DNA for the CDR3: TGTGCCAGCAGCCCGATAGACAGGGGGCGCACAGATACGCAGTATTTT.

In this sample, this clone turned up once. V and J are TRBV19 and TRBJ1-6; 7 bases align to TRBD1. The CDR3 sequence is 14 residues long. Trimming at V came to 0 bases and at J to 14 bases, leaving 7 bases not matched to a gene. CDR1 and CDR2 from the germline V gene are LNHDA and SQIVND (reference sequence). CDR3 region: CASSIDDRAEALHF. CDR3 bases: TGTGCCAGTAGTATAGATGACAGGGCTGAAGCCCTCCACTTT. The variable domain in full, with the rest retrieved from reference TRBV19 and TRBJ1-6, is DGGITQSPKYLFRKEGQNVTLSCEQNLNHDAMYWYRQDPGQGLRLIYYSQIVNDFQKGDIAEGYSVSREKKESFPLTVTSAQKNPTAFYLCASSIDDRAEALHFGNGTRLTVT.

V gene TRBV2 combines with J gene TRBJ1-4; possible D gene TRBD1, 6 bases. This CDR3 is built from 16 residues. CDR1 and CDR2 (germline): SNHLY, FYNNEI. With 3 bases removed from V and 7 bases from J, the gap between germline ends came to 18 bases. The CDR3 region has the DNA TGTGCCAGCAGTGATACAGGGACTGAGGCGGGTGAAAAACTGTTTTTT. Translated: CASSDTGTEAGEKLFF.

V usage is TRBV4-2 and J usage is TRBJ1-3; D may be TRBD1 (6 bases). The CDR3 covers 16 residues. Trimming stripped 3 bases from V and 8 bases from J, with 20 bases between. Germline V gene data show CDR1 as LGHNA and CDR2 as YNFKEQ. For the CDR3, the DNA is TGTGCCAGCAGCCAGACACCTTCAGGGGCAGCGGACACCATATATTTT. Translating it yields CASSQTPSGAADTIYF.